Sequencing of this T cell receptor (beta chain) was carried out in a study of cytomegalovirus exposure and HLA in healthy donors. Study-wide findings and caveats: The study listed 150 to 200 cytomegalovirus-associated TCR beta chains. Published work reported that the classifier diagnosed cytomegalovirus status with high specificity and sensitivity.

As for this clone: The antigen is not known.

Germline CDR1 reads WNHNN; CDR2 reads SYGVQD (reference sequence). Between the trimmed V and J ends, which lost 3 bases and 1 base, there was a span of 6 bases. This CDR3 spans 13 amino acids. The study ran its PCR with 60 Vbeta and 13 Jbeta primers. TCRdb keeps only in-frame clones here, not all; method: immunoSEQ multiplex PCR. The sample has roughly 200,000 clones, 70% to 85% seen once. This chain links TRBV10-1 with TRBJ1-1; possible D gene TRBD1, 5 bases. The material sequenced was PBMCs. The TCR was taken from a woman aged 30 to 39 in good health and CMV-seropositive. CDR3 residues: CASSETGNTEAFF. CDR3 DNA sequence: TGCGCCAGCAGTGAAACAGGGAACACTGAAGCTTTCTTT.